This T cell receptor (beta chain) was observed in a study of T cells in localized non-small cell lung cancer. The CDR3 loop spans 15 amino acids. Trimming left V 1 base short and J 3 bases short, with 10 bases between. Germline V gene sequence: CDR1 LNHNV, CDR2 YYDKDF (reference sequence). The repertoire was sequenced with immunoSEQ multiplex PCR; TCRdb's copy has only in-frame clones and lacks some. This table holds roughly 39,000 clones, around 87% found once. The sequence was obtained from a man between 18 and 55 years old with stage I lung adenocarcinoma. Sequenced here: peripheral blood, sampled before any cancer treatment. This chain links TRBV15 with TRBJ1-3; possible D gene TRBD1, 5 bases. CDR3 DNA: TGTGCCACCAGCAGAGCTGGGACGTATGGAAACACCATATATTTT. Protein sequence: CATSRAGTYGNTIYF.